This TCR beta chain was retrieved from a study of blood T cell repertoires in COVID-19. CDR1 is MNHEY, CDR2 SVGAGI, per germline. This CDR3 is 14 amino acids long. Trimming removed 6 bases from V and 4 bases from J, with 15 bases in between. Authors' data handling: Amplification of reference gene primers was used by the study to estimate nucleated cell counts. Using immunoSEQ multiplex PCR, the repertoire was profiled, and TCRdb retains in-frame clones only, with some absent. V, J and clone size are taken as reported in that table, and D and trimming were inferred from the DNA itself. This table holds a few hundred thousand clones, 86% found once.

This chain joins TRBV6-5 and TRBJ1-2; tentatively, D is TRBD1 (6 bases). The sample consisted of peripheral blood. The receptor's source is an elderly man with acute or convalescent COVID-19. For the CDR3, the DNA is TGTGCCAGCAGCCGGGGGGCGCGGGGCTATGGCTACACCTTC. Its translation: CASSRGARGYGYTF.